These 10 T cell receptor beta chains share one sample of origin, sequenced in a study of beta chain features in type 1 diabetes. Study findings and constraints: All four CD4+ subsets of Type 1 diabetes patients contained TCRB CDR3s that were moderately but significantly shorter.

Isolated RNA was reverse transcribed in full, so expressed TCRB transcripts were sequenced. The method was immunoSEQ multiplex PCR; TCRdb's version includes in-frame clones alone and lacks a portion of them. Of some 700,000 clones in the sample, roughly 13% were seen once. The antigens for these receptors are not known. Sequencing used naive CD4+ T cells from blood. These receptors were taken from a man aged 18 to 29 with type 1 diabetes.

This clone occurred once. The V and J genes are TRBV7-3 and TRBJ1-1; no definite D call. V was cut by 3 bases and J by 1 base, with 9 bases left in between. The CDR3 length is 14 residues. CDR1 and CDR2 (germline): SGHTA, FQGTGA. This chain's CDR3 is CASSLSSGNTEAFF. CDR3 nucleotide sequence: TGTGCCAGCAGCTTGAGTTCGGGGAACACTGAAGCTTTCTTT.

This chain uses TRBV10-3 with TRBJ2-2; D remains unclear. This CDR3 contains 15 residues. CDR1 is ENHRY, CDR2 SYGVKD, per germline. Trimming removed 3 bases from V and 4 bases from J, with 12 bases in between. DNA for the CDR3: TGTGCCATCAGTGACGAAGGAGCCCCCACCGGGGAGCTGTTTTTT. Translating gives CAISDEGAPTGELFF.

V usage is TRBV5-1 and J usage is TRBJ1-2; D is perhaps TRBD1 (5 bases). There are 14 residues in the CDR3. CDR1 is SGHRS, CDR2 YFSETQ, per germline. Trimming left V 4 bases short and J 9 bases short, with 19 bases between. The CDR3 nucleotides are TGCGCCAGCAGCGAGGGGACGGCCCCTGAAAGCTACACCTTC. This gives the protein CASSEGTAPESYTF.

V and J are TRBV9 and TRBJ2-5; no reliable D call. The germline V gene encodes CDR1 SGDLS and CDR2 YYNGEE. V was trimmed by 4 bases and J by 0 bases, leaving 13 bases between them. This CDR3 has 15 amino acids. The CDR3 DNA reads as TGTGCCAGCAGCATAAGCATGGGGTACCAAGAGACCCAGTACTTC. It translates to CASSISMGYQETQYF.

The CDR3 coding sequence is TGTGCCAGCAGCTTAGCCTATGGCTACACCTTC. Protein: CASSLAYGYTF. The chain links TRBV11-2 to TRBJ1-2, with no clear D. This CDR3 is built from 11 residues. Trimming removed 1 base from V and 4 bases from J, with 1 base in between. Germline CDR1 reads SGHAT; CDR2 reads FQNNGV.

The rearrangement uses TRBV29-1 and TRBJ1-2, with D maybe TRBD1 (5 bases). The V gene's germline CDR1 is SQVTM and CDR2 ANQGSEA. This CDR3 comprises 13 residues. With 4 bases removed from V and 2 bases from J, the gap between germline ends came to 11 bases. The CDR3 bases are TGCAGCGTTGGAGACAGAAAAAACTATGGCTACACCTTC. Translation gives CSVGDRKNYGYTF.

The rearrangement links TRBV30 to TRBJ1-4; 7 bases match TRBD1. The CDR3 extends over 13 amino acids. The ends lost 8 bases at V and 13 bases at J; junction bases unmatched: 16. Germline V CDR1 and CDR2: GTSNPN, SVGIG (reference sequence). The CDR3, as DNA: TGTGCCGGTGGGACAGAAAATTGGGAGAGACTGTTTTTT. It specifies CAGGTENWERLFF. Looking up the rest from reference TRBV30 and TRBJ1-4 gives the full variable domain: SQTIHQWPATLVQPVGSPLSLECTVEGTSNPNLYWYRQAAGRGLQLLFYSVGIGQISSEVPQNLSASRPQDRQFILSSKKLLLSDSGFYLCAGGTENWERLFFGSGTQLSVL.

The rearrangement uses TRBV7-9 and TRBJ2-2; D is undetermined. The germline CDR1 and CDR2 sequences are SEHNR and FQNEAQ (reference sequence). CDR3 size: 15 residues. Trimming removed 7 bases from V and 1 base from J, with 13 bases in between. CDR3 sequence reads: CASTLGSLNTGELFF. In nucleotides, the CDR3 is TGTGCCAGCACCCTTGGGTCACTGAACACCGGGGAGCTGTTTTTT.

This clone has ten or more counts. The rearrangement uses TRBV7-9 and TRBJ2-7; the D is unclear. Germline lookup yields CDR1 SEHNR and CDR2 FQNEAQ (reference sequence). The CDR3 runs 13 residues. V dropped 3 bases and J dropped 0 bases, with 6 bases sitting between them. CDR3 residues: CASSFGSSYEQYF. Written as DNA, the CDR3 is TGTGCCAGCAGCTTCGGCAGCTCCTACGAGCAGTACTTC.

In this sample, this clone turned up once. The chain has TRBV11-3 and TRBJ2-7, with D tentatively TRBD1 (6 bases). Trimming took off 5 bases at V and 0 bases at J, with 14 bases between the two ends. CDR1 is SGHNT and CDR2 is YENEEA in the germline V gene. The CDR3 is 15 residues long. In DNA form, the CDR3 reads TGTGCCAGCAGCCATCCACAGGGAATCTCCTACGAGCAGTACTTC. Translation gives CASSHPQGISYEQYF.